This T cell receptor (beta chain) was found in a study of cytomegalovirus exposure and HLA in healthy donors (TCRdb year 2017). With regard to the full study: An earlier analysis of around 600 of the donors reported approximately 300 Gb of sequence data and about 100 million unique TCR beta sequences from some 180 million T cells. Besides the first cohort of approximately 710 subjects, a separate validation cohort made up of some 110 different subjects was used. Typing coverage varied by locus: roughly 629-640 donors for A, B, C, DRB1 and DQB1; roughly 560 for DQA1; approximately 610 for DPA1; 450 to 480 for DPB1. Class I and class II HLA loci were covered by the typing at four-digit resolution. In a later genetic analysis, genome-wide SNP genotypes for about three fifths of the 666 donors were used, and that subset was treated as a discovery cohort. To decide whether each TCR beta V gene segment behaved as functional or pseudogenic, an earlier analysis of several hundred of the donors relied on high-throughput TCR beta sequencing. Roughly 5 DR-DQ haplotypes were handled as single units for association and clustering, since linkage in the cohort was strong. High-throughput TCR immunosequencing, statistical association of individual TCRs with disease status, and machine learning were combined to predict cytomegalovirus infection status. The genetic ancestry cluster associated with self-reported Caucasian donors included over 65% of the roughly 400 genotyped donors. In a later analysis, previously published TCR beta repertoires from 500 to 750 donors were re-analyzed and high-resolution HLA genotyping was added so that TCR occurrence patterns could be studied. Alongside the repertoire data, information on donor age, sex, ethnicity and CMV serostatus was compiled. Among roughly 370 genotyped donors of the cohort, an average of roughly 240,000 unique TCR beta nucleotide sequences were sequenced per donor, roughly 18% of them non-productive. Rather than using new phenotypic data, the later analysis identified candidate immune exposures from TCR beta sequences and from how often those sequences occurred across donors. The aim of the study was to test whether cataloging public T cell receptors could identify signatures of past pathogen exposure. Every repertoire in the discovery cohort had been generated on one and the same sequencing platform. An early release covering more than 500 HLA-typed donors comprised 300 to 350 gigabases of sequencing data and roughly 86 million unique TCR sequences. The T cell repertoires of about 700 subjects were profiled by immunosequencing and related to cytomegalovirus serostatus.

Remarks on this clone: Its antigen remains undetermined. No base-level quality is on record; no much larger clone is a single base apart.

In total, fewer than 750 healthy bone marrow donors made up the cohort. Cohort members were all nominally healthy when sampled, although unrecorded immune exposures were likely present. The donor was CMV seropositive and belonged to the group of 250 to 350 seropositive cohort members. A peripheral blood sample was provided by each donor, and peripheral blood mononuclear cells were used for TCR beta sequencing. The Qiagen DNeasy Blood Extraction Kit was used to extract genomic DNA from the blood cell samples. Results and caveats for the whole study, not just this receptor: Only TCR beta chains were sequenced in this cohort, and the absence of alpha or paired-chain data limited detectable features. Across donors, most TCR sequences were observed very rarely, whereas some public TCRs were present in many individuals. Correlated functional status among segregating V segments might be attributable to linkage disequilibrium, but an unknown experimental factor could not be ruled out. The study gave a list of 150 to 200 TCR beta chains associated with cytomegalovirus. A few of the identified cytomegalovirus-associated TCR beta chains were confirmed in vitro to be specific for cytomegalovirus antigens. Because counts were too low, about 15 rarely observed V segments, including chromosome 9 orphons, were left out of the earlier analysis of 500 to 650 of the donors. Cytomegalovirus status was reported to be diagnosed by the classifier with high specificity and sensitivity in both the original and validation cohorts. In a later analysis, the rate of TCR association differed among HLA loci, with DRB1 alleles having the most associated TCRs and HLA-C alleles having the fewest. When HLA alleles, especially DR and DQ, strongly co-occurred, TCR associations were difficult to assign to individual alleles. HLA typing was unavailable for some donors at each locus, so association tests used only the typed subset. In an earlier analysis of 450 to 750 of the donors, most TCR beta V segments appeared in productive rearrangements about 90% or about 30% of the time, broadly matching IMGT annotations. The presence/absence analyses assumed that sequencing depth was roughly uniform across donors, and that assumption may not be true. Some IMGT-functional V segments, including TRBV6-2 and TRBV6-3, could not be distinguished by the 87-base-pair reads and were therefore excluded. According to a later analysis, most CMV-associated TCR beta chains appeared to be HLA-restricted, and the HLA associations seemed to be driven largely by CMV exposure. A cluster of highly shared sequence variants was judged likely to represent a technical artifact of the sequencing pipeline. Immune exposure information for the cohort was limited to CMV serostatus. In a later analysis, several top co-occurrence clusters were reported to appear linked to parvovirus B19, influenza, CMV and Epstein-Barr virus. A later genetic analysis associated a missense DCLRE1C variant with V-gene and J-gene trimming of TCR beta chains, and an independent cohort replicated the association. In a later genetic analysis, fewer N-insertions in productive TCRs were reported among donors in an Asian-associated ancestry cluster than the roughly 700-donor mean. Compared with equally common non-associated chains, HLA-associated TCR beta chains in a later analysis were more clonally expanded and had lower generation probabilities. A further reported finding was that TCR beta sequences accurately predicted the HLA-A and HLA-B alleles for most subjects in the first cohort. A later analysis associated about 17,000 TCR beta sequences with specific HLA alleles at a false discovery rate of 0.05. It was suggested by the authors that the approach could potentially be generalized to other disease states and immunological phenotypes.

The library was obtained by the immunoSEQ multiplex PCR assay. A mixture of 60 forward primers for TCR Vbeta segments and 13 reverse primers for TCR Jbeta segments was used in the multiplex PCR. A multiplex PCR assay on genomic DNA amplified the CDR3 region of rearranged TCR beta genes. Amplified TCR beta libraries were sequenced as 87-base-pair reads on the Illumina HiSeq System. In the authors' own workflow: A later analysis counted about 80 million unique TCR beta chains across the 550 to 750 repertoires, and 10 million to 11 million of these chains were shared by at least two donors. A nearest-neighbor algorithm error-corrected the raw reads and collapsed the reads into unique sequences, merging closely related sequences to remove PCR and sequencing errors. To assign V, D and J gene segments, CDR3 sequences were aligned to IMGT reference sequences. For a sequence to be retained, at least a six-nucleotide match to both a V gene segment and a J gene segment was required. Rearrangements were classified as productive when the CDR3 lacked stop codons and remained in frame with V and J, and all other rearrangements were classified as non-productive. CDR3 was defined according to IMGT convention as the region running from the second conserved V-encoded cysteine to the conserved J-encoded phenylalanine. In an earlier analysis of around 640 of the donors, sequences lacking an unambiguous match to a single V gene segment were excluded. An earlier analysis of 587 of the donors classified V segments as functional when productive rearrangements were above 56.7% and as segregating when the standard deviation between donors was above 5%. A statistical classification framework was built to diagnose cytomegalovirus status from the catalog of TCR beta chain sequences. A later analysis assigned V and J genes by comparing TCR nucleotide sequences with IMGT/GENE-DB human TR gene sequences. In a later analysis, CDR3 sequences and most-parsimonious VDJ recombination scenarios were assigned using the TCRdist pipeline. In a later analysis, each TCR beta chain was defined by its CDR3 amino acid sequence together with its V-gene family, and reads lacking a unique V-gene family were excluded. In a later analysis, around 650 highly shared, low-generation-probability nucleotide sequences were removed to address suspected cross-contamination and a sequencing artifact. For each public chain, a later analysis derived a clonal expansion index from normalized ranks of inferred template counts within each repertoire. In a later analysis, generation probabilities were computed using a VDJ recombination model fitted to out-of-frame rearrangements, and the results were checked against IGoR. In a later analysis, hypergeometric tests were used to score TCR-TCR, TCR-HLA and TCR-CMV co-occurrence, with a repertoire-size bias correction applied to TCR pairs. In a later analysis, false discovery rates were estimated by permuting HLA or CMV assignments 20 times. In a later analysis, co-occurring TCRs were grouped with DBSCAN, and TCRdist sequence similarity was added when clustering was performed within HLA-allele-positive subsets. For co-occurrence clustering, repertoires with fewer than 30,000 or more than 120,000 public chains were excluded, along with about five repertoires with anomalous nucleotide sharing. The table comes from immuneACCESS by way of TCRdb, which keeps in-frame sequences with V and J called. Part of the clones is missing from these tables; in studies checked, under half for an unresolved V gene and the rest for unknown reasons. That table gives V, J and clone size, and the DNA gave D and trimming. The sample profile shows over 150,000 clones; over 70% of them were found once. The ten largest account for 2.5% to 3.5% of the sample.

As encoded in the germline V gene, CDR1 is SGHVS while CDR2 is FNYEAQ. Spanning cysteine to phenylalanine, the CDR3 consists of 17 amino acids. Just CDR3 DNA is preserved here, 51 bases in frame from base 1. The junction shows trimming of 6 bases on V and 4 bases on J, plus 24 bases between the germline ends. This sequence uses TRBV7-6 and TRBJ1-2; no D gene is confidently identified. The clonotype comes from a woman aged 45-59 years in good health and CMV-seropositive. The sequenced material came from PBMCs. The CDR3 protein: CASRPSPARQKRYGYTF. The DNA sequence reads TGTGCCAGCAGGCCCTCCCCCGCCAGGCAGAAACGCTATGGCTACACCTTC.